This TCR beta chain derives from a study of T-cell reconstitution after alpha-beta-depleted transplantation in children. For TCRbeta, the library was prepared with unique molecular identifiers. TCRdb itself ran the PCR reads through MiXCR, one entry per CDR3 protein. This table holds nearly 400,000 distinct CDR3 sequences, about a fifth found once. This clonotype was seen more than once but under ten times. Germline V gene data show CDR1 as MNHEY and CDR2 as SMNVEV (reference sequence). Trimming took off 4 bases at V and 1 base at J, with 8 bases between the two ends. The CDR3 is 14 amino acids. This chain joins TRBV27 and TRBJ2-4; perhaps TRBD2 as D (5 bases). The sequences come from PBMCs from the stem cell graft donor, collected from the stem cell graft. The source of this sequence is a human donor who donated a stem cell graft to a child with acute myeloid leukemia. CDR3 residues: CASSSPGAKNIQYF. Written as DNA, the CDR3 is TGTGCCAGCAGTTCGCCGGGGGCCAAAAACATTCAGTACTTC.